Presented here are 18 T cell receptor beta chains from one specimen sequenced in a study of cytomegalovirus exposure and HLA in healthy donors. The PCR had 60 Vbeta and 13 Jbeta primers. Sequencing used immunoSEQ multiplex PCR; TCRdb keeps in-frame clones, though not all of them. The sample includes under 200,000 clones, about 12% of them seen just once. The sequencing sample was made of PBMCs. All receptors come from a man aged 45 to 65 in good health and CMV-seropositive.

In its sample, this clone was seen a few times. The V and J genes are TRBV29-1 and TRBJ2-1; 12 bases match TRBD2. The germline V gene encodes CDR1 SQVTM and CDR2 ANQGSEA. V dropped 7 bases and J dropped 0; count of bases not matched to a gene: 13. CDR3 length equals 18 residues. CDR3 sequence: CSGRTSGETISSYNEQFF. The CDR3 DNA sequence: TGCAGCGGCCGGACTAGCGGGGAGACAATTAGCTCCTACAATGAGCAGTTCTTC.

The chain employs TRBV5-1 and TRBJ1-1; D call uncertain. There are 17 residues in the CDR3. Trimming removed 2 bases from V and 5 bases from J, with 22 bases in between. Germline V CDR1 and CDR2: SGHRS, YFSETQ. The CDR3 DNA follows: TGCGCCAGCAGCTTTCTATTCCTCCGGGAGGAAGGAACTGAAGCTTTCTTT. This codes for CASSFLFLREEGTEAFF.

This rearrangement joins TRBV7-2 to TRBJ2-5; 7 nucleotides agree with TRBD1. The CDR3 has 14 amino acids. V lost 5 bases, J lost 5 bases, and 8 bases stayed unmatched. Germline V CDR1 and CDR2: SGHTA, FQGNSA. The CDR3, as DNA: TGTGCCAGCAGCCCCGACAGGGCCCCGGAGACCCAGTACTTC. Protein sequence: CASSPDRAPETQYF.

The rearrangement links TRBV15 to TRBJ1-5; TRBD1 aligns across 7 bases. The CDR3 is 15 amino acids. In germline, CDR1 is LNHNV, CDR2 YYDKDF (reference sequence). V lost 2 bases and J lost 7; bases outside the gene matches: 8. The CDR3 here is CATSRRQGVGQPQHF. The CDR3 DNA sequence: TGTGCCACCAGCAGACGACAGGGCGTCGGACAGCCCCAGCATTTT. The whole variable domain, filled in from reference TRBV15 and TRBJ1-5, reads DAMVIQNPRYQVTQFGKPVTLSCSQTLNHNVMYWYQQKSSQAPKLLFHYYDKDFNNEADTPDNFQSRRPNTSFCFLDIRSPGLGDTAMYLCATSRRQGVGQPQHFGDGTRLSIL.

V is TRBV7-3 and J is TRBJ2-7; D might be TRBD2 (5 bases). Trimming cost V 1 base and J 3 bases, with 13 bases left between them. This CDR3 has 15 residues. Germline V lookup: CDR1 SGHTA, CDR2 FQGTGA. CDR3 in amino acids: CASSLSAGQYYEQYF. Here the CDR3 DNA reads TGTGCCAGCAGCTTAAGTGCGGGCCAGTACTACGAGCAGTACTTC.

The table lists this clone with a few counts. This chain connects TRBV5-4 to TRBJ1-6; D remains ambiguous. Deletions cut 2 bases from V and 7 bases from J, with 13 bases between. Germline lookup yields CDR1 SGHNT and CDR2 YYREEE (reference sequence). The CDR3 has 15 amino acids. CDR3 in DNA: TGTGCCAGCAGCTTCTACGCGGAATCCAATTCACCCCTCCACTTT. This encodes CASSFYAESNSPLHF.

This chain connects TRBV6-6 to TRBJ1-2; TRBD1 aligns across 10 bases. J was trimmed by 4 bases and V by 5 bases; bases with no gene match: 7. From germline, CDR1 is MNHNY and CDR2 SVGAGI (reference sequence). The CDR3 contains 15 residues. This CDR3 reads CASSRDRGVGYGYTF. In DNA form, the CDR3 reads TGTGCCAGCAGTAGGGACAGGGGAGTCGGCTATGGCTACACCTTC.

This sequence joins TRBV5-6 and TRBJ2-7; a weak D match, TRBD2 (5 bases). The length of the CDR3 is 19 residues. V was cut by 4 bases and J by 2 bases, with 28 bases left in between. In germline, CDR1 is SGHDT, CDR2 YYEEEE. CDR3 residues: CASSPRAHSLAKNTYEQYF. The CDR3 nucleotides read TGTGCCAGCAGCCCGAGGGCTCATAGTTTGGCAAAAAACACCTACGAGCAGTACTTC.

The chain couples TRBV7-9 to TRBJ1-1; 7 positions agree with TRBD1. Unmatched junction bases numbered 6, after V lost 3 bases and J lost 5 bases. Germline loops: CDR1 SEHNR, CDR2 FQNEAQ (reference sequence). This CDR3 has 14 residues. This chain's CDR3 is CASSFEGASTEAFF. The CDR3 bases are TGTGCCAGCAGCTTCGAGGGGGCAAGTACTGAAGCTTTCTTT. Full variable domain (missing parts from reference TRBV7-9 and TRBJ1-1): DTGVSQNPRHKITKRGQNVTFRCDPISEHNRLYWYRQTLGQGPEFLTYFQNEAQLEKSRLLSDRFSAERPKGSFSTLEIQRTEQGDSAMYLCASSFEGASTEAFFGQGTRLTVV.

This clone was observed a handful of times. V usage is TRBV25-1 and J usage is TRBJ2-7; 10 bases align to TRBD1. CDR1 and CDR2 (germline): MGHDK, SYGVNS. Unmatched junction bases numbered 6, after V lost 3 bases and J lost 4 bases. CDR3 length: 15 amino acids. CDR3 sequence reads: CASSDRDRGRYEQYF. CDR3 DNA sequence: TGTGCCAGCAGTGACCGGGACAGGGGCAGGTACGAGCAGTACTTC.

This clone showed up just a few times. This chain uses TRBV18 with TRBJ1-2, with 8 bases aligning to TRBD1. The CDR3 length is 15 residues. With 1 base clipped from V and 10 bases from J, the junction kept 11 bases outside the gene matches. Germline assignment: CDR1 KGHSH and CDR2 LQKENI. The CDR3 protein is CASSPLSGTGLDYTF. The CDR3 DNA reads as TGTGCCAGCTCACCACTTTCCGGGACAGGACTTGACTACACCTTC.

In this sample, this clone turned up a few times. Other DNA sequences of this sample code for an identical CDR3. In DNA, the CDR3 is TGTGCCAGCAGTTCCCTTCGGACAGGGAGCTCCTATAATTCACCCCTCCACTTT. It encodes CASSSLRTGSSYNSPLHF. The chain joins TRBV27 to TRBJ1-6, with 8 bases fitting TRBD1. This CDR3 region has 18 residues. Germline CDR1 is MNHEY and CDR2 is SMNVEV (reference sequence). J gave up 0 bases and V 4 bases, and 8 bases lay outside the gene matches.

This clone was counted a few times. The rearrangement uses TRBV4-3 and TRBJ2-5; 9 nucleotides match TRBD2. V lost 4 bases to trimming and J lost 2 bases; unmatched junction nucleotides: 11. CDR3 length equals 17 residues. From germline, CDR1 is LGHNA and CDR2 YSLEER. The CDR3 nucleotides read TGCGCCAGCAGCCCCAGTTCAGCGGGGGGCCTACAAGAGACCCAGTACTTC. As protein: CASSPSSAGGLQETQYF.

A few counts support this clone. The chain joins TRBV19 to TRBJ1-1; D is ambiguous. V lost 7 bases and J 1 base, leaving 4 bases between the germline ends. The CDR3 length is 11 residues. Germline CDR1 LNHDA, CDR2 SQIVND (reference sequence). CDR3 in amino acids: CASKQNTEAFF. In DNA, the CDR3 is TGTGCCAGTAAACAGAACACTGAAGCTTTCTTT.

This clone has more than one count but fewer than ten. The chain couples TRBV20-1 to TRBJ1-1, with D hard to call. The CDR3 extends over 11 amino acids. The germline V gene encodes CDR1 DFQATT and CDR2 SNEGSKA (reference sequence). V was cut by 7 bases and J by 6 bases, with 12 bases left in between. CDR3 in DNA: TGCAGTGTCCCCCTACTCGCTGAAGCTTTCTTT. Encoded protein: CSVPLLAEAFF.

This chain links TRBV18 with TRBJ1-4; D not certain. The CDR3 length is 15 residues. Germline V gives CDR1 KGHSH, CDR2 LQKENI. Trimming cost V 2 bases and J 7 bases, with 14 bases left between them. The CDR3 spells CASSPDSGSSEKLFF. CDR3 nucleotide sequence: TGTGCCAGCTCACCAGATAGCGGGTCAAGTGAAAAACTGTTTTTT.

This clone was detected only a few times. The CDR3 sequence is CASSLFNEQYF. CDR3 coding DNA: TGTGCCAGCAGCTTATTCAACGAGCAGTACTTC. V and J are TRBV7-9 and TRBJ2-7, with unresolved D. The germline V and J ends were trimmed by 2 bases and 5 bases, with 4 bases remaining between them. The germline V gene has CDR1 SEHNR and CDR2 FQNEAQ (reference sequence). The CDR3 has 11 residues.

CDR3 bases: TGTGCCAGCAGCAGCGGACAGGGAACACAAGAGACCCAGTACTTC. Amino acid sequence: CASSSGQGTQETQYF. The chain employs TRBV9 and TRBJ2-5, with 8 positions matching TRBD1. The CDR3 spans 15 residues. V lost 4 bases to trimming and J lost 2 bases; unmatched junction nucleotides: 7. Germline values: CDR1 SGDLS, CDR2 YYNGEE.